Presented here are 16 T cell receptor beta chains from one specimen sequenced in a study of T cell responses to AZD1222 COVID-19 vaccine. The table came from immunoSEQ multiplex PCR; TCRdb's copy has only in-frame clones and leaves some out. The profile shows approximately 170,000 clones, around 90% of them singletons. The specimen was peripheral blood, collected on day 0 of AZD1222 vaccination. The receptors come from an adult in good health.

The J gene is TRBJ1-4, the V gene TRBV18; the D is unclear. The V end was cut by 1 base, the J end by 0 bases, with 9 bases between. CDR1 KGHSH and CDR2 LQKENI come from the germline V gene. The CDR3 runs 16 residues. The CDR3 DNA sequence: TGTGCCAGCTCACCACGAGCCCTTACAACTAATGAAAAACTGTTTTTT. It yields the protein CASSPRALTTNEKLFF.

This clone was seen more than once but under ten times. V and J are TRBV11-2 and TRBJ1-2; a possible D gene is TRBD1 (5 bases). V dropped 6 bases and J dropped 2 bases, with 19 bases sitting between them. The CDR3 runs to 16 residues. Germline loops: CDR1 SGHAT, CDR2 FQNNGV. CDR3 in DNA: TGTGCCAGCAGTCCCTCGGGGCAGCTTCAGAACTATGGCTACACCTTC. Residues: CASSPSGQLQNYGYTF.

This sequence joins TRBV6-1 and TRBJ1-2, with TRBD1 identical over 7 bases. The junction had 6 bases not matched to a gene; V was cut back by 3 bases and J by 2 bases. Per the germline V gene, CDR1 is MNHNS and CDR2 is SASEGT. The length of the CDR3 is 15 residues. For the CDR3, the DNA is TGTGCCAGCAGTGATATGACAGGGCCCAACTATGGCTACACCTTC. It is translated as CASSDMTGPNYGYTF.

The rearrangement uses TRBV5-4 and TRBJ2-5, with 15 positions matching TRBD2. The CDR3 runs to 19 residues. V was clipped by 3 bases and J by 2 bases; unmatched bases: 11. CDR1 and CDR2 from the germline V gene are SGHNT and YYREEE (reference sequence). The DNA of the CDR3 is TGTGCCAGCAGCTCCACCGGGACTAGCGGGAGGTTGGGACAAGAGACCCAGTACTTC. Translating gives CASSSTGTSGRLGQETQYF. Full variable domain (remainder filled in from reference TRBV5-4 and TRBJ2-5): ETGVTQSPTHLIKTRGQQVTLRCSSQSGHNTVSWYQQALGQGPQFIFQYYREEENGRGNFPPRFSGLQFPNYSSELNVNALELDDSALYLCASSSTGTSGRLGQETQYFGPGTRLLVL.

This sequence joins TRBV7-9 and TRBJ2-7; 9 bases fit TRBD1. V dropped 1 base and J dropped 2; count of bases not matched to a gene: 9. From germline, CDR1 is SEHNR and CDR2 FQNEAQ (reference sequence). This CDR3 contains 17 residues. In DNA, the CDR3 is TGTGCCAGCAGCTTAGAATTCGGGACAGGGTCTACCTACGAGCAGTACTTC. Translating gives CASSLEFGTGSTYEQYF.

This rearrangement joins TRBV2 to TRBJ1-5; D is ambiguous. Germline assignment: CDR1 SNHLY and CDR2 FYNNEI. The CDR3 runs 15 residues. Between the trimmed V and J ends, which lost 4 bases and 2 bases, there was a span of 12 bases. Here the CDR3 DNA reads TGTGCCAGCAGTGGGACTCCTTGGGGCAATCAGCCCCAGCATTTT. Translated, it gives CASSGTPWGNQPQHF.

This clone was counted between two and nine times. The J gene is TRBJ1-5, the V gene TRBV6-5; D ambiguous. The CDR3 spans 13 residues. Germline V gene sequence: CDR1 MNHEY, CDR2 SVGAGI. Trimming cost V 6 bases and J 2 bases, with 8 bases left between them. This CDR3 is CASSFRGNQPQHF. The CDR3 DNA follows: TGTGCCAGCAGCTTCCGCGGCAATCAGCCCCAGCATTTT.

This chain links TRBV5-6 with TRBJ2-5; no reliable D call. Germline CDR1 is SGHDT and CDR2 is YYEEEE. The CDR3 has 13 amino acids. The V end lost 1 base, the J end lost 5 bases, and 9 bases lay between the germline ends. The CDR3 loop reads CASSLMIDETQYF. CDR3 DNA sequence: TGTGCCAGCAGCTTGATGATTGACGAGACCCAGTACTTC. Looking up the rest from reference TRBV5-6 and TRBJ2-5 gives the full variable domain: DAGVTQSPTHLIKTRGQQVTLRCSPKSGHDTVSWYQQALGQGPQFIFQYYEEEERQRGNFPDRFSGHQFPNYSSELNVNALLLGDSALYLCASSLMIDETQYFGPGTRLLVL.

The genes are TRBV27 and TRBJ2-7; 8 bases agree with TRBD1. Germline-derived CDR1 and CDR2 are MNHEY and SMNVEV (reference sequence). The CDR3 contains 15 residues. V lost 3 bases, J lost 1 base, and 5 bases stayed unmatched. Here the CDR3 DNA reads TGTGCCAGCAGTTTCGGGACAGGTTCTTCCTACGAGCAGTACTTC. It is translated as CASSFGTGSSYEQYF.

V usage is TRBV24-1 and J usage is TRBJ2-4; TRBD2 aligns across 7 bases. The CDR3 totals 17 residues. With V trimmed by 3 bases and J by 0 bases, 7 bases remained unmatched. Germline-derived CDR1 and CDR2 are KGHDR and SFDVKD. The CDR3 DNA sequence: TGTGCCACCAGTGATGGGAGGGCGGGATTAGCCAAAAACATTCAGTACTTC. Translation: CATSDGRAGLAKNIQYF.

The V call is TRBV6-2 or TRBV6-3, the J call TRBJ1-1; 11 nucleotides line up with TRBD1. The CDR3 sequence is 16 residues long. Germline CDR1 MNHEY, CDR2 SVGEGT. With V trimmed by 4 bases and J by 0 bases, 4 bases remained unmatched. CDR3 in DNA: TGTGCCAGCAGTTCCGGGACAGGGGGTCTGAACACTGAAGCTTTCTTT. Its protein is CASSSGTGGLNTEAFF.

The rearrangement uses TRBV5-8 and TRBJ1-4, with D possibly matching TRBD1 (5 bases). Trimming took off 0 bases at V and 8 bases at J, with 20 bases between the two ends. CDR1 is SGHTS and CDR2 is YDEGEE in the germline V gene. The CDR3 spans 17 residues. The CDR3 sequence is CASSLGRRRIGEEKLFF. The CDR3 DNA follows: TGTGCCAGCAGCTTGGGGAGACGCCGGATAGGGGAGGAAAAACTGTTTTTT.

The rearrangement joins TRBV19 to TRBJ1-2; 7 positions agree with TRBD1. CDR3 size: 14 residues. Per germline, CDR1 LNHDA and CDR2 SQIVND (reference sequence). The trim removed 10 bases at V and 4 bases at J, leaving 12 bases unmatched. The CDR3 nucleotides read TGTGCCACCGGGATGGGGACAGCACTCTATGGCTACACCTTC. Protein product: CATGMGTALYGYTF.

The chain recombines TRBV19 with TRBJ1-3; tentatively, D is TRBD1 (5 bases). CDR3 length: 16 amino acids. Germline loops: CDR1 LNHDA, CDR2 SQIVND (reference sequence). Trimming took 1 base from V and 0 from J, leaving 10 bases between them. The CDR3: CASSIGGTVSGNTIYF. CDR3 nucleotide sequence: TGTGCCAGTAGTATAGGAGGGACCGTCTCTGGAAACACCATATATTTT.

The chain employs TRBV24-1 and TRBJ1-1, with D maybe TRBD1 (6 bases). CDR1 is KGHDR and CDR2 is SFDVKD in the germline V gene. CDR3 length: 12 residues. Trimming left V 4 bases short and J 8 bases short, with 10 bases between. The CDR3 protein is CATSDLQGEAFF. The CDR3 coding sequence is TGTGCCACCAGTGACCTACAGGGAGAAGCTTTCTTT.

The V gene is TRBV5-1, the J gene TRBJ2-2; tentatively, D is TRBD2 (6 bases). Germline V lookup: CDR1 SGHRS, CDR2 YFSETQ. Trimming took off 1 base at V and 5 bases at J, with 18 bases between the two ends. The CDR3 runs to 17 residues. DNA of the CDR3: TGCGCCAGCAGCTTGATCAGTGGAATGGGGGGAACCGGGGAGCTGTTTTTT. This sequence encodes CASSLISGMGGTGELFF.